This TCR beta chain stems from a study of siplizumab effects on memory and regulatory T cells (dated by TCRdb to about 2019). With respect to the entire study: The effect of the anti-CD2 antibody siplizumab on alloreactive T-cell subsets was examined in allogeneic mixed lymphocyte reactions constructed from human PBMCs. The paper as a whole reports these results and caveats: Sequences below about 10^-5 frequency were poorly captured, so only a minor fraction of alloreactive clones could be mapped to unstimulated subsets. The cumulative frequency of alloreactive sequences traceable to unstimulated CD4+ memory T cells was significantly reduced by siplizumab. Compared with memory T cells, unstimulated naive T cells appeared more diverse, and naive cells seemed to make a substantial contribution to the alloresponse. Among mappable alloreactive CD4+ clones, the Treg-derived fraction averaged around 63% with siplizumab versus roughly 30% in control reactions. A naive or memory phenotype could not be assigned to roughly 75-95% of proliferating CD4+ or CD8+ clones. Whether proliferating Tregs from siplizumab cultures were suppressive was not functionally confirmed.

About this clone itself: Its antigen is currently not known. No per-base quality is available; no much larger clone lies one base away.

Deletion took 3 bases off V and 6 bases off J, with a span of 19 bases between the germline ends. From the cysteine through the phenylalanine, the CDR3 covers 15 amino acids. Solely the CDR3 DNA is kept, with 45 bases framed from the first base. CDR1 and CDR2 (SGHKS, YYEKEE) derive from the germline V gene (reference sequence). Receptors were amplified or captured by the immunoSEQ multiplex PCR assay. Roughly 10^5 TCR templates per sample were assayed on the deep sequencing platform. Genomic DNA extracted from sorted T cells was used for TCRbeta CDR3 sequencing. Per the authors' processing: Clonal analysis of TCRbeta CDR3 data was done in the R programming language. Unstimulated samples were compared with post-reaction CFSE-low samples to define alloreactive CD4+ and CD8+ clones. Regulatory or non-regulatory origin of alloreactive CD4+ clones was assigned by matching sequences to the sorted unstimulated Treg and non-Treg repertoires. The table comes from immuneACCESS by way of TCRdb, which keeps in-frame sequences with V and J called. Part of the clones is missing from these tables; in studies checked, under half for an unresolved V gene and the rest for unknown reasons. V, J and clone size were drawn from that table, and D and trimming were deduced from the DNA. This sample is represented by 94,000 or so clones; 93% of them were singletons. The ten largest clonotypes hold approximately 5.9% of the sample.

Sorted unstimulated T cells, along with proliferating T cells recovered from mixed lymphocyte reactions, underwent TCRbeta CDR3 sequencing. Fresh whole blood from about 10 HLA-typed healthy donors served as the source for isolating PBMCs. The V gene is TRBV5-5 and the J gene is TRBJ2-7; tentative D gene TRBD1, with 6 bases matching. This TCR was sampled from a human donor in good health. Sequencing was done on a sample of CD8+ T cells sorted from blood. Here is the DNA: TGTGCCAGCAGCTCGAACCTCGGACAGCTCTCCGAGCAGTACTTC. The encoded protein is CASSSNLGQLSEQYF.